The sequence of this T cell receptor (beta chain) was determined in a study of cytomegalovirus exposure and HLA in healthy donors. The assay was immunoSEQ multiplex PCR, and TCRdb's table has in-frame clones only and misses some. The table has over 110,000 clones, approximately 86% seen once. Per germline, CDR1 MGHDK and CDR2 SYGVNS. J gave up 6 bases and V 4 bases, and 5 bases lay outside the gene matches. This CDR3 is 14 amino acids long. This TCR was sampled from a man between 18 and 35 years old in good health and CMV-seropositive. The rearrangement links TRBV25-1 to TRBJ1-5, with 8 nucleotides matching TRBD1. Sequencing used PBMCs. The CDR3 DNA sequence: TGTGCCAGCAGTGGAACAGGGGGGAGTCAGCCCCAGCATTTT. Protein sequence: CASSGTGGSQPQHF. Using reference TRBV25-1 and TRBJ1-5 for the parts outside the CDR3, the full variable domain is EADIYQTPRYLVIGTGKKITLECSQTMGHDKMYWYQQDPGMELHLIHYSYGVNSTEKGDLSSESTVSRIRTEHFPLTLESARPSHTSQYLCASSGTGGSQPQHFGDGTRLSIL.